The count of the clone carrying this TCR beta chain is one. This entry belongs to a study of shared clonotypes between healthy human individuals. Free of recent acute infections or vaccinations, the donors were healthy HIV-negative adults. Per germline, CDR1 MDHEN and CDR2 SYDVKM. The V end was cut by 5 bases, the J end by 0 bases, with 17 bases between. The CDR3 spans 17 residues. Generated by immunoSEQ multiplex PCR, the TCRdb table keeps only in-frame clones and is missing some. The sample consists of about 490,000 clones, less than 80% of them appearing once. The V and J genes are TRBV28 and TRBJ1-3; D not resolved. The sequence came from a woman aged 40 to 49 in good health. Some clones in this sample may be carry-over from other donors' samples. Sequenced input: PBMCs. The CDR3 region is CASSLPREPLSGNTIYF. In nucleotides, the CDR3 is TGTGCCAGCAGTCTGCCCCGGGAGCCCCTCTCTGGAAACACCATATATTTT.